The T cell receptor (beta chain) under discussion was sequenced for a study of a mutant IDH1 vaccine in newly diagnosed glioma. Across the whole study: Vaccinations, eight in total, occurred in weeks 1, 3, 5, 7, 11, 15, 19, 23.

Study results and caveats: Around 92% of patients showed vaccine-induced immune responses across multiple MHC alleles.

CDR1 and CDR2 (germline): MNHEY, SVGAGI. V gave up 8 bases and J gave up 6 bases, with 7 bases separating them. This CDR3 has 10 amino acids. Produced via immunoSEQ multiplex PCR; TCRdb's table is partial and in-frame only. The table has 100,000 to 150,000 clones, around 80% seen once. Time point indicated: week 11, during vaccination. Each dose of the vaccine consisted of 300 ug of mutant IDH1 20-mer peptide, with topical imiquimod. For this clone: The antigen remains undetermined.

This sequence was found in a man aged 35-49 years with glioma. Sample: PBMCs, taken from a glioma patient whose treatment included an IDH1 peptide vaccine. This chain joins TRBV6-5 and TRBJ1-2; weak D call: TRBD1 (5 bases). The CDR3 is CASGGNGYTF. The CDR3 DNA follows: TGTGCCAGCGGGGGGAATGGCTACACCTTC.